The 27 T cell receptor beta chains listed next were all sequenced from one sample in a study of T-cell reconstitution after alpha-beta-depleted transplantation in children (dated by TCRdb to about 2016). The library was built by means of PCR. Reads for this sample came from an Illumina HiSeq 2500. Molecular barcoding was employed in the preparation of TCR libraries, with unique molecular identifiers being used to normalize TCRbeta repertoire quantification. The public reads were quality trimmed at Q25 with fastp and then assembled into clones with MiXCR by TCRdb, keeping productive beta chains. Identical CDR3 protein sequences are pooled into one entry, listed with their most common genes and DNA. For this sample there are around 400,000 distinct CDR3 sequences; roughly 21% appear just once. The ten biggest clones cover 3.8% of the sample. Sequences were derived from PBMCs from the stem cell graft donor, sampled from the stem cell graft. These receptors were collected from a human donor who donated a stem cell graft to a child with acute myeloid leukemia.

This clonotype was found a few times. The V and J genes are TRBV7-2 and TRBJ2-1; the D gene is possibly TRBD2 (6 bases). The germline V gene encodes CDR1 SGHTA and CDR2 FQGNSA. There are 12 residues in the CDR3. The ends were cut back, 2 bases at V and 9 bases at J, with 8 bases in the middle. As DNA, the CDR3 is TGTGCCAGCAGCTTACTAGCGAGTGAGCAGTTCTTC. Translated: CASSLLASEQFF.

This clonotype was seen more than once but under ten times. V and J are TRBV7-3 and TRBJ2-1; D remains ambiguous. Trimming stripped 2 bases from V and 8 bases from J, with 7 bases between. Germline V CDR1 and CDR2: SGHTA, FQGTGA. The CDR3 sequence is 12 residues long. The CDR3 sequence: CASSLCVDEQFF. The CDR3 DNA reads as TGTGCCAGCAGCTTATGTGTGGATGAGCAGTTCTTC.

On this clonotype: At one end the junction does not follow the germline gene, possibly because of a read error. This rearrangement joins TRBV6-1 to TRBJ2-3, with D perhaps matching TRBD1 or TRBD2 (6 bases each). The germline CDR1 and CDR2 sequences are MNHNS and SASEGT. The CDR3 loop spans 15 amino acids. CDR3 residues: CASSQTYGGTDTQCF. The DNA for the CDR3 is TGTGCCAGCAGTCAGACTTACGGGGGCACAGATACGCAGTGTTTT.

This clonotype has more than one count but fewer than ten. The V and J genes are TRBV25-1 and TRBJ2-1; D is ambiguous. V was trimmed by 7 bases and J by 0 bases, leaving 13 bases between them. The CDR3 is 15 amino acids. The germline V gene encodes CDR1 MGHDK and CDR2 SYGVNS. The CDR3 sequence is CASKRRTLSYNEQFF. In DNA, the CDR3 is TGTGCCAGCAAGAGGAGAACCCTCTCCTACAATGAGCAGTTCTTC.

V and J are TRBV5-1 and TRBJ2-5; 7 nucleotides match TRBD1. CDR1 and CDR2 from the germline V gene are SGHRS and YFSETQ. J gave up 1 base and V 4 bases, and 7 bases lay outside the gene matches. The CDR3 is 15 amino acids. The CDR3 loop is CASSTGQRPQETQYF. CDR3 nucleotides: TGCGCCAGCAGCACGGGACAGAGACCCCAAGAGACCCAGTACTTC.

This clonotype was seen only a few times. The CDR3 sequence: CASSPTSDGYNEQFF. DNA for the CDR3: TGTGCCAGCAGCCCTACTAGCGACGGGTACAATGAGCAGTTCTTC. The rearrangement joins TRBV28 to TRBJ2-1, with 7 bases matching TRBD2. Germline trimming cut 6 bases from V and 4 bases from J; bases unmatched to any gene: 9. The CDR3 runs to 15 residues. CDR1 MDHEN and CDR2 SYDVKM come from the germline V gene.

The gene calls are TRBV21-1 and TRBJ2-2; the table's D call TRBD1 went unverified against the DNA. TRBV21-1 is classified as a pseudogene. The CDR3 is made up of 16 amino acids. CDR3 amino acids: CASSKVNGGSAGELFF. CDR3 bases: TGTGCCAGCAGCAAAGTGAATGGGGGCAGCGCCGGGGAGCTGTTTTTT.

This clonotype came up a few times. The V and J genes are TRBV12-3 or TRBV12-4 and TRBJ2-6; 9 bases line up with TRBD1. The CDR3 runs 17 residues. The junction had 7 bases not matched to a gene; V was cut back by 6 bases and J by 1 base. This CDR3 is CASRDDRGGSGANVLTF. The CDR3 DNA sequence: TGTGCCAGCAGGGATGACAGGGGGGGTTCTGGGGCCAACGTCCTGACTTTC.

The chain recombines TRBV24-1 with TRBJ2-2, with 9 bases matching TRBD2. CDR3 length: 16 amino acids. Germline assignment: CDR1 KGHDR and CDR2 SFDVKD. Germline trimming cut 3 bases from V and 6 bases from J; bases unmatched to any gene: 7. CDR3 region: CATSDPLAGPAGELFF. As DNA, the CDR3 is TGTGCCACCAGTGATCCTCTAGCGGGACCTGCCGGGGAGCTGTTTTTT.

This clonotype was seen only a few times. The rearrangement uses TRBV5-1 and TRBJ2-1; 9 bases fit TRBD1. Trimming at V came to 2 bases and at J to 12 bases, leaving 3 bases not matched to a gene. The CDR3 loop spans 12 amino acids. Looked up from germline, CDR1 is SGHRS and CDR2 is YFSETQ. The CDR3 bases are TGCGCCAGCAGCTTCCGGGACAGGGCGCAGTTCTTC. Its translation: CASSFRDRAQFF.

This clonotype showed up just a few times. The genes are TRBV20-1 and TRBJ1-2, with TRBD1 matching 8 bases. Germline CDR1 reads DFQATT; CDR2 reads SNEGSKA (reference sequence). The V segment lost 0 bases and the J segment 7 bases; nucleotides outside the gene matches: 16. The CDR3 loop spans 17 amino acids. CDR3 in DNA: TGCAGTGCTAGAGATCGCTGGACAGGGTGGCACTCGGGTGGCTACACCTTC. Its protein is CSARDRWTGWHSGGYTF.

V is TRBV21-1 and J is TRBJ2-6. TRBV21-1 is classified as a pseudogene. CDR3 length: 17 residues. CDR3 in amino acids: CASSKAPVSSGANVLTF. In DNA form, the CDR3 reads TGTGCCAGCAGCAAAGCGCCGGTCTCGTCTGGGGCCAACGTCCTGACTTTC.

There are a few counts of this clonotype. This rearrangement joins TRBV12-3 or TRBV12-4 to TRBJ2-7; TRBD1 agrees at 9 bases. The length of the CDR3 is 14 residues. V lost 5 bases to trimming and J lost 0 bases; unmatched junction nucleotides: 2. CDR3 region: CASSGDRVSYEQYF. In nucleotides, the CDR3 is TGTGCCAGCAGTGGGGACAGGGTCTCCTACGAGCAGTACTTC.

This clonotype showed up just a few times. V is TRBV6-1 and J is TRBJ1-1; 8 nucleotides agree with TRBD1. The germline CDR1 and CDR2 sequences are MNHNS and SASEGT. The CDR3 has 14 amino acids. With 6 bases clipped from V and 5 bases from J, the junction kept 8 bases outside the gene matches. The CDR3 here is CASRNRGSKTEAFF. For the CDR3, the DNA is TGTGCCAGCAGGAACAGGGGGAGCAAGACTGAAGCTTTCTTT.

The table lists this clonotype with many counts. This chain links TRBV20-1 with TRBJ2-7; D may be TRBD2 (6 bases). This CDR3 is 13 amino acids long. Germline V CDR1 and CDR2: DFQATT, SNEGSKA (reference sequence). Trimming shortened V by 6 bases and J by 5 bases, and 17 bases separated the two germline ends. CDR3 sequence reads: CSARPAGKDEQYF. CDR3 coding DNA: TGCAGTGCCCGGCCGGCGGGAAAGGACGAGCAGTACTTC.

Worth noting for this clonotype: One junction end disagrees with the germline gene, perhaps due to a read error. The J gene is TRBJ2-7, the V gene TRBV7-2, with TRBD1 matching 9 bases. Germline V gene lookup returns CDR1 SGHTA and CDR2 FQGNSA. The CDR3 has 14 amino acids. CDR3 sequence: CANSLPGQGHEQYF. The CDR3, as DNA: TGTGCCAACAGCTTACCGGGACAGGGCCACGAGCAGTACTTC. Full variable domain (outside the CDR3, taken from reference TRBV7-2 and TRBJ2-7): GAGVSQSPSNKVTEKGKDVELRCDPISGHTALYWYRQSLGQGLEFLIYFQGNSAPDKSGLPSDRFSAERTGGSVSTLTIQRTQQEDSAVYLCANSLPGQGHEQYFGPGTRLTVT.

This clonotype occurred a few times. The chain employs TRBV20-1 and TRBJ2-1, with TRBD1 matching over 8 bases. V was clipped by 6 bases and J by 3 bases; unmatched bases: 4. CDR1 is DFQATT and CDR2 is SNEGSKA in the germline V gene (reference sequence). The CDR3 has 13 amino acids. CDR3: CSAYGTGYNEQFF. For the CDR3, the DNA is TGCAGTGCGTACGGGACAGGCTACAATGAGCAGTTCTTC.

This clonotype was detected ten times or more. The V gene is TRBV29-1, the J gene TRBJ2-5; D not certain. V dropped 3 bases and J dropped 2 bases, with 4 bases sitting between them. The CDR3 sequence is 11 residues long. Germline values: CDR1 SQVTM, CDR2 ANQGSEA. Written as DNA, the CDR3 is TGCAGCGTTGAGCTACAAGAGACCCAGTACTTC. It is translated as CSVELQETQYF.

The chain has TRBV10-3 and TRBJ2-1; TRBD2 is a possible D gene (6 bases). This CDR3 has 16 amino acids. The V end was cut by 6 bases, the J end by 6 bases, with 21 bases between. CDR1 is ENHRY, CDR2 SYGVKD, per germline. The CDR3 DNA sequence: TGTGCCATCAGCGGCCGTGGTTTTAGCGGTTCCAATGAGCAGTTCTTC. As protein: CAISGRGFSGSNEQFF.

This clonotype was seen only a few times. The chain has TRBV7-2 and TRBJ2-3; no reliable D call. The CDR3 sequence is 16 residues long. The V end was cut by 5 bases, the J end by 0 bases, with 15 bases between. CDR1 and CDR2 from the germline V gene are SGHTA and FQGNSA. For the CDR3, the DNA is TGTGCCAGCAGCCTACAGAGGACGAGAAGCACAGATACGCAGTATTTT. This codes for CASSLQRTRSTDTQYF. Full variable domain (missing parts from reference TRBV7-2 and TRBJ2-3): GAGVSQSPSNKVTEKGKDVELRCDPISGHTALYWYRQSLGQGLEFLIYFQGNSAPDKSGLPSDRFSAERTGGSVSTLTIQRTQQEDSAVYLCASSLQRTRSTDTQYFGPGTRLTVL.

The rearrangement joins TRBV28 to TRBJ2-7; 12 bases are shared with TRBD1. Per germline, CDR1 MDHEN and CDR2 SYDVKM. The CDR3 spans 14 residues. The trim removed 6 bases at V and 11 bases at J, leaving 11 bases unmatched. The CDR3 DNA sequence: TGTGCCAGCAGCCACCGGGACAGGGGGCCGGGGGAGTACTTC. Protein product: CASSHRDRGPGEYF.

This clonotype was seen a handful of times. Here the CDR3 reads CASSHGDRLYQETQYF. In DNA form, the CDR3 reads TGCGCCAGCAGCCACGGGGACAGGTTGTACCAAGAGACCCAGTACTTC. V gene TRBV4-3 combines with J gene TRBJ2-5; 8 nucleotides match TRBD1. In germline, CDR1 is LGHNA, CDR2 YSLEER. The junction had 6 bases not matched to a gene; V was cut back by 3 bases and J by 0 bases. The CDR3 extends over 16 amino acids.

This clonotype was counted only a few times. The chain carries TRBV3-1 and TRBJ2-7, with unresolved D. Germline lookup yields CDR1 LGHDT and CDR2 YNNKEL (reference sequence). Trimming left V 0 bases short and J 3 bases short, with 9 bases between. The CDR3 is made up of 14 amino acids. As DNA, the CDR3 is TGTGCCAGCAGCCAAGATCCCTGGATCTACGAGCAGTACTTC. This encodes CASSQDPWIYEQYF.

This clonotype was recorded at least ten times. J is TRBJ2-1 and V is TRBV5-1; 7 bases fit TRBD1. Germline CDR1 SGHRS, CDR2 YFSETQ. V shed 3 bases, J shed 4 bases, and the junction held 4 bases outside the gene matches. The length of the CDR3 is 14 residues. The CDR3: CASSSRGPYNEQFF. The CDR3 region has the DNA TGCGCCAGCAGCTCTAGGGGGCCTTACAATGAGCAGTTCTTC.

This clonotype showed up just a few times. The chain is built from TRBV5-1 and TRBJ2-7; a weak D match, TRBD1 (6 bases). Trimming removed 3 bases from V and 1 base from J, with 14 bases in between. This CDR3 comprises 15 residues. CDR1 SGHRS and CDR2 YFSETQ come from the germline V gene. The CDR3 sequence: CASSSDRTTSYEQYF. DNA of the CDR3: TGCGCCAGCAGCTCGGACAGAACGACATCCTACGAGCAGTACTTC.

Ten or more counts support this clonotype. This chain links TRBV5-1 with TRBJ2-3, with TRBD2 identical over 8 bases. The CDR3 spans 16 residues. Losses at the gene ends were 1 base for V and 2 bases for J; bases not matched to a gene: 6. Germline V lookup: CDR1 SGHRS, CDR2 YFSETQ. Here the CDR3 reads CASSLMTGGNTDTQYF. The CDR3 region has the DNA TGCGCCAGCAGCTTGATGACGGGAGGGAACACAGATACGCAGTATTTT.

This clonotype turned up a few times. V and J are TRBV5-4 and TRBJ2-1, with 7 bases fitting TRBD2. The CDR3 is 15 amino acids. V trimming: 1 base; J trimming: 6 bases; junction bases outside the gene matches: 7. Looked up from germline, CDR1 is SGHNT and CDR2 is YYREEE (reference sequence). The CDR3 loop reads CASSLKRERFNEQFF. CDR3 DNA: TGTGCCAGCAGCTTGAAGCGGGAACGTTTCAATGAGCAGTTCTTC.